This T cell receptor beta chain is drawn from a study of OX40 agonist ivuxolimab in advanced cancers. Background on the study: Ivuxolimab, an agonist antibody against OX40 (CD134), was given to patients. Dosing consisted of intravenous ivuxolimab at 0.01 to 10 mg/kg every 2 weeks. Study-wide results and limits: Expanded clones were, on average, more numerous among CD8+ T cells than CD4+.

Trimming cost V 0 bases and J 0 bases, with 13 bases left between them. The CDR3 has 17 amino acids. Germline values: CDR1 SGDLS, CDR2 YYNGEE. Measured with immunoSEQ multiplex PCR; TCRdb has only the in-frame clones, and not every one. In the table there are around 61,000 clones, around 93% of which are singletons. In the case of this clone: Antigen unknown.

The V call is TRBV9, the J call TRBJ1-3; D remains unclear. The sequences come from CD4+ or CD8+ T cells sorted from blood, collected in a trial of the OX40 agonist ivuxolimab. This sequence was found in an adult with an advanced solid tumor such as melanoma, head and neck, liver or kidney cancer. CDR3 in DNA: TGTGCCAGCAGCGTAGGGGTCTACTCGAGCTCTGGAAACACCATATATTTT. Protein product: CASSVGVYSSSGNTIYF.